Listed here are 6 T cell receptor beta chains from one sample, sequenced in a study of T cells in Graves' hyperthyroidism and ophthalmopathy. There were TCR beta CDR3 regions amplified from RNA transcripts. The HTBI set primed first-round TCR CDR3 RT-PCR. TCRdb re-called the multiplex PCR reads with MiXCR, one entry per CDR3 protein. The top ten clones hold around 7.7% of a sample with about 580,000 distinct CDR3 sequences, 46% of them seen once. Sequences were obtained from peripheral blood or thyroid tissue (not recorded which). The receptors were sampled from a woman younger than 30 with Graves' hyperthyroidism.

This clonotype was seen at least ten times. This sequence joins TRBV20-1 and TRBJ2-7; tentatively, D is TRBD1 (7 bases). From germline, CDR1 is DFQATT and CDR2 SNEGSKA (reference sequence). There are 15 residues in the CDR3. Trimming shortened V by 5 bases and J by 4 bases, and 21 bases separated the two germline ends. Written as DNA, the CDR3 is TGCAGTGCTTACGAAACAGGGGAGGTTTCTTACGAGCAGTACTTC. Translation: CSAYETGEVSYEQYF.

The chain links TRBV7-9 to TRBJ2-3, with D tentatively TRBD1 (6 bases). Per germline, CDR1 SEHNR and CDR2 FQNEAQ (reference sequence). Trimming took off 4 bases at V and 4 bases at J, with 18 bases between the two ends. This CDR3 is 16 amino acids long. The CDR3 here is CASSSLGDRRADTQYF. CDR3 coding DNA: TGTGCCAGCAGCTCCTTGGGAGACAGGCGTGCAGATACGCAGTATTTT.

The chain joins TRBV20-1 to TRBJ1-2, with 8 bases aligning to TRBD1. Per germline, CDR1 DFQATT and CDR2 SNEGSKA (reference sequence). With 6 bases clipped from V and 4 bases from J, the junction kept 13 bases outside the gene matches. The CDR3 runs 15 residues. For the CDR3, the DNA is TGCAGTGCAGGGGAACAGGGGGATTTAGGCTATGGCTACACCTTC. Protein: CSAGEQGDLGYGYTF.

Ten or more counts support this clonotype. DNA for the CDR3: TGCGCCAGCGGACGGGCCCAACTTGGCTACACCTTC. It yields the protein CASGRAQLGYTF. The rearrangement uses TRBV10-2 and TRBJ1-2; D gene uncertain. The CDR3 totals 12 residues. Germline lookup yields CDR1 WSHSY and CDR2 SAAADI. V shed 8 bases and J shed 7 bases, with 14 bases lying between them.

This clonotype was counted ten times or more. The V call is TRBV20-1, the J call TRBJ1-3; D not resolved. The V gene's germline CDR1 is DFQATT and CDR2 SNEGSKA (reference sequence). This CDR3 is 14 amino acids long. V gave up 6 bases and J gave up 3 bases, with 15 bases separating them. The CDR3 DNA sequence: TGCAGTGCCCGCCGGGGAAATGATGGAAACACCATATATTTT. It yields the protein CSARRGNDGNTIYF.

The chain employs TRBV29-1 and TRBJ1-6; D is unresolved. This CDR3 comprises 13 residues. With 6 bases removed from V and 9 bases from J, the gap between germline ends came to 15 bases. CDR1 SQVTM and CDR2 ANQGSEA come from the germline V gene. In DNA form, the CDR3 reads TGCAGCGTGAGTGGGCTAGCGGGTTCACCCCTCCACTTT. It specifies CSVSGLAGSPLHF.